These 23 T cell receptor beta chains came from one sample sequenced in a study of shared clonotypes between healthy human individuals. Generated by immunoSEQ multiplex PCR, the TCRdb table keeps only in-frame clones and is missing some. The table shows 2 million to 2.5 million clones, with approximately 95% occurring only once. Sequencing was carried out using naive CD4+ T cells sorted from blood. Subset of the sample: CD45RA+ positively selected. The receptor set was obtained from a man younger than 35 in good health.

With respect to this clone: One end of the junction does not line up with germline, which may come from a read error. This chain connects TRBV23-1 to TRBJ2-1; a weak D match, TRBD2 (5 bases). TRBV23-1 is classed as an ORF, of uncertain function. This CDR3 contains 15 residues. The CDR3 DNA reads TGCGCCGGCAGCCTCGTCCGGCGGGTCTACAATGAGCAGTTCTTC. Its protein is CAGSLVRRVYNEQFF.

The chain employs TRBV5-1 and TRBJ2-5; D might be TRBD1 or TRBD2, each matching 6 bases. With 2 bases removed from V and 2 bases from J, the gap between germline ends came to 10 bases. Germline V gives CDR1 SGHRS, CDR2 YFSETQ. The CDR3 is made up of 14 amino acids. This CDR3 is CASSFQGGQETQYF. Here the CDR3 DNA reads TGCGCCAGCAGCTTCCAAGGGGGGCAAGAGACCCAGTACTTC.

The gene calls are TRBV5-1 and TRBJ1-3, with D perhaps TRBD1 (5 bases). Germline V gene data show CDR1 as SGHRS and CDR2 as YFSETQ. V lost 0 bases to trimming and J lost 0 bases, with 13 bases between them. This CDR3 spans 17 amino acids. CDR3 protein: CASSLAPQGRSGNTIYF. The CDR3 DNA reads as TGCGCCAGCAGCTTGGCCCCTCAGGGACGCTCTGGAAACACCATATATTTT.

This sequence joins TRBV6-1 and TRBJ2-7, with 9 positions matching TRBD2. The trim removed 9 bases at V and 4 bases at J, leaving 7 bases unmatched. Germline V gives CDR1 MNHNS, CDR2 SASEGT. The CDR3 totals 13 residues. This CDR3 is CASGTSNPYEQYF. The CDR3 region has the DNA TGTGCCAGTGGGACTAGCAATCCTTACGAGCAGTACTTC.

V usage is TRBV19 and J usage is TRBJ1-4; D is ambiguous. V lost 8 bases, J lost 0 bases, and 7 bases lay in between. From germline, CDR1 is LNHDA and CDR2 SQIVND (reference sequence). This CDR3 is built from 13 residues. CDR3 residues: CASSQSTNEKLFF. CDR3 nucleotides: TGTGCCAGTTCACAGTCAACTAATGAAAAACTGTTTTTT.

In this sample, this clone turned up many times. The chain couples TRBV10-1 to TRBJ2-7; D perhaps matches TRBD2 (5 bases). V gave up 0 bases and J gave up 4 bases, with 13 bases separating them. Germline CDR1 is WNHNN and CDR2 is SYGVQD (reference sequence). The length of the CDR3 is 15 residues. DNA of the CDR3: TGCGCCAGCAGTGAGTCGAACGGGGAATGGTACGAGCAGTACTTC. This encodes CASSESNGEWYEQYF.

The chain employs TRBV6-1 and TRBJ1-1; D not certain. The V end lost 8 bases, the J end lost 6 bases, and 16 bases lay between the germline ends. The CDR3 sequence is 13 residues long. CDR1 and CDR2 from the germline V gene are MNHNS and SASEGT. This CDR3 reads CASPGRGWAEAFF. The CDR3 nucleotides read TGTGCCAGCCCCGGGCGGGGTTGGGCTGAAGCTTTCTTT.

The chain employs TRBV5-4 and TRBJ2-7; D is perhaps TRBD1 (6 bases). The germline CDR1 and CDR2 sequences are SGHNT and YYREEE (reference sequence). The CDR3 is 14 residues long. V was clipped by 0 bases and J by 4 bases, with 11 bases between them. CDR3 protein: CASSLAQGKYEQYF. The CDR3 region has the DNA TGTGCCAGCAGCTTGGCCCAGGGGAAGTACGAGCAGTACTTC.

This chain connects TRBV7-9 to TRBJ2-7; D is unclear. Looked up from germline, CDR1 is SEHNR and CDR2 is FQNEAQ (reference sequence). This CDR3 region has 12 residues. Trimming cost V 3 bases and J 1 base, with 4 bases left between them. The CDR3 DNA sequence: TGTGCCAGCAGCTTGACGTCCTACGAGCAGTACTTC. It yields the protein CASSLTSYEQYF.

The J gene is TRBJ2-7, the V gene TRBV4-3, with TRBD2 as a possible D gene (5 bases). This CDR3 has 16 amino acids. Germline V gene sequence: CDR1 LGHNA, CDR2 YSLEER. Trimming left V 4 bases short and J 3 bases short, with 19 bases between. The CDR3 sequence: CASSRALAPLLYEQYF. CDR3 bases: TGCGCCAGCAGCCGCGCCCTAGCTCCCCTTCTCTACGAGCAGTACTTC.

The chain couples TRBV5-4 to TRBJ2-2, with 15 bases identical to TRBD2. The CDR3 totals 19 residues. V dropped 5 bases and J dropped 2; count of bases not matched to a gene: 10. CDR1 is SGHNT, CDR2 YYREEE, per germline (reference sequence). CDR3 sequence (DNA): TGTGCCAGCAGTCCGCCGGGACTAGCGGGAGGCGCTAACACCGGGGAGCTGTTTTTT. It is translated as CASSPPGLAGGANTGELFF.

V and J are TRBV11-3 and TRBJ1-2; weak D call: TRBD1 (5 bases). Looked up from germline, CDR1 is SGHNT and CDR2 is YENEEA. The CDR3 contains 14 residues. Trimming removed 5 bases at V and 4 bases at J, with 14 bases between. The CDR3 DNA reads TGTGCCAGCAGCCCCCGGCCAGGGTTCTATGGCTACACCTTC. Its translation is CASSPRPGFYGYTF.

This chain connects TRBV5-1 to TRBJ1-1; D might be TRBD1 (5 bases). The CDR3 totals 15 residues. V was cut by 0 bases and J by 3 bases, with 12 bases left in between. CDR1 is SGHRS, CDR2 YFSETQ, per germline. This CDR3 reads CASSLGGLKDTEAFF. In DNA, the CDR3 is TGCGCCAGCAGCTTGGGGGGCCTGAAGGACACTGAAGCTTTCTTT.

A few counts support this clone. The gene calls are TRBV6-1 and TRBJ2-6, with D possibly matching TRBD1 (5 bases). The CDR3 sequence is 18 residues long. V shed 3 bases and J shed 0 bases, with 15 bases lying between them. The germline V gene encodes CDR1 MNHNS and CDR2 SASEGT. The CDR3 DNA follows: TGTGCCAGCAGTGATGGACACTTTTCCCTCTCTGGGGCCAACGTCCTGACTTTC. Its protein is CASSDGHFSLSGANVLTF.

About this clone: The sample carries other DNA sequences with the same CDR3. The rearrangement joins TRBV7-2 to TRBJ1-6, with unresolved D. V was clipped by 1 base and J by 10 bases, with 5 bases between them. Germline CDR1 reads SGHTA; CDR2 reads FQGNSA. This CDR3 is built from 12 residues. The CDR3 coding sequence is TGTGCCAGCAGCTTAGTGGGGTCACCCCTCCACTTT. Protein: CASSLVGSPLHF.

The J gene is TRBJ1-3, the V gene TRBV7-9; weak D call: TRBD1 (6 bases). The CDR3 runs to 15 residues. V dropped 6 bases and J dropped 3 bases, with 15 bases sitting between them. Germline assignment: CDR1 SEHNR and CDR2 FQNEAQ (reference sequence). CDR3 sequence (DNA): TGTGCCAGCAGTCTGAACAGGGAAAGTGGAAACACCATATATTTT. The encoded protein is CASSLNRESGNTIYF.

This clone has just one count. This chain uses TRBV5-1 with TRBJ1-1; tentative D call: TRBD1 (6 bases). The ends were cut back, 4 bases at V and 4 bases at J, with 11 bases in the middle. Germline CDR1 SGHRS, CDR2 YFSETQ. The CDR3 length is 13 residues. The CDR3 DNA is TGCGCCAGCAGCCAGGACAGTCTCACTGAAGCTTTCTTT. As protein: CASSQDSLTEAFF.

This chain uses TRBV10-3 with TRBJ2-7; D gene ambiguous. Germline V CDR1 and CDR2: ENHRY, SYGVKD. The CDR3 length is 14 residues. The ends were cut back, 3 bases at V and 3 bases at J, with 12 bases in the middle. CDR3 coding DNA: TGTGCCATCAGTGACGGATCCCGTGGCTACGAGCAGTACTTC. This translates into CAISDGSRGYEQYF.

This clone was detected only once. The V and J genes are TRBV13 and TRBJ1-1; 12 bases match TRBD1. There are 17 residues in the CDR3. Per germline, CDR1 PRHDT and CDR2 FYEKMQ (reference sequence). With 1 base clipped from V and 0 bases from J, the junction kept 3 bases outside the gene matches. The CDR3 coding sequence is TGTGCCAGCAGCTTAGAGGGGACAGGGGGCTTGAACACTGAAGCTTTCTTT. It codes for CASSLEGTGGLNTEAFF.

The chain is built from TRBV5-1 and TRBJ2-1; TRBD2 might be the D (13 bases). The germline V and J ends were trimmed by 7 bases and 2 bases, with 37 bases remaining between them. CDR1 is SGHRS and CDR2 is YFSETQ in the germline V gene. This CDR3 spans 22 amino acids. Here the CDR3 DNA reads TGCGCCAGCTCGGGACAGGGGGCTTTACGGACTAGCGGGAGACTTACCTACAATGAGCAGTTCTTC. Translation gives CASSGQGALRTSGRLTYNEQFF.

The V and J genes are TRBV18 and TRBJ2-5; possibly TRBD1 for D (5 bases). V was clipped by 3 bases and J by 7 bases, with 15 bases between them. Looked up from germline, CDR1 is KGHSH and CDR2 is LQKENI. The CDR3 loop spans 14 amino acids. The CDR3 protein is CASSPQGTPGTQYF. CDR3 bases: TGTGCCAGCTCACCTCAGGGAACCCCCGGGACCCAGTACTTC.

The DNA of the CDR3 is TGTGCCAGCAGTGATACGGGACAGCCCCAGCATTTT. This translates into CASSDTGQPQHF. V and J are TRBV2 and TRBJ1-5; D gene unclear. Per the germline V gene, CDR1 is SNHLY and CDR2 is FYNNEI. The CDR3 has 12 residues. Trimming removed 3 bases from V and 7 bases from J, with 7 bases in between.

The chain recombines TRBV30 with TRBJ1-1; TRBD1 might be the D (6 bases). The CDR3 has 14 residues. Germline values: CDR1 GTSNPN, CDR2 SVGIG (reference sequence). The V and J ends lost 1 base and 2 bases respectively, with 11 bases between them. The chain's CDR3 is CAWSADSFNTEAFF. The DNA for the CDR3 is TGTGCCTGGAGTGCGGACAGTTTCAACACTGAAGCTTTCTTT.